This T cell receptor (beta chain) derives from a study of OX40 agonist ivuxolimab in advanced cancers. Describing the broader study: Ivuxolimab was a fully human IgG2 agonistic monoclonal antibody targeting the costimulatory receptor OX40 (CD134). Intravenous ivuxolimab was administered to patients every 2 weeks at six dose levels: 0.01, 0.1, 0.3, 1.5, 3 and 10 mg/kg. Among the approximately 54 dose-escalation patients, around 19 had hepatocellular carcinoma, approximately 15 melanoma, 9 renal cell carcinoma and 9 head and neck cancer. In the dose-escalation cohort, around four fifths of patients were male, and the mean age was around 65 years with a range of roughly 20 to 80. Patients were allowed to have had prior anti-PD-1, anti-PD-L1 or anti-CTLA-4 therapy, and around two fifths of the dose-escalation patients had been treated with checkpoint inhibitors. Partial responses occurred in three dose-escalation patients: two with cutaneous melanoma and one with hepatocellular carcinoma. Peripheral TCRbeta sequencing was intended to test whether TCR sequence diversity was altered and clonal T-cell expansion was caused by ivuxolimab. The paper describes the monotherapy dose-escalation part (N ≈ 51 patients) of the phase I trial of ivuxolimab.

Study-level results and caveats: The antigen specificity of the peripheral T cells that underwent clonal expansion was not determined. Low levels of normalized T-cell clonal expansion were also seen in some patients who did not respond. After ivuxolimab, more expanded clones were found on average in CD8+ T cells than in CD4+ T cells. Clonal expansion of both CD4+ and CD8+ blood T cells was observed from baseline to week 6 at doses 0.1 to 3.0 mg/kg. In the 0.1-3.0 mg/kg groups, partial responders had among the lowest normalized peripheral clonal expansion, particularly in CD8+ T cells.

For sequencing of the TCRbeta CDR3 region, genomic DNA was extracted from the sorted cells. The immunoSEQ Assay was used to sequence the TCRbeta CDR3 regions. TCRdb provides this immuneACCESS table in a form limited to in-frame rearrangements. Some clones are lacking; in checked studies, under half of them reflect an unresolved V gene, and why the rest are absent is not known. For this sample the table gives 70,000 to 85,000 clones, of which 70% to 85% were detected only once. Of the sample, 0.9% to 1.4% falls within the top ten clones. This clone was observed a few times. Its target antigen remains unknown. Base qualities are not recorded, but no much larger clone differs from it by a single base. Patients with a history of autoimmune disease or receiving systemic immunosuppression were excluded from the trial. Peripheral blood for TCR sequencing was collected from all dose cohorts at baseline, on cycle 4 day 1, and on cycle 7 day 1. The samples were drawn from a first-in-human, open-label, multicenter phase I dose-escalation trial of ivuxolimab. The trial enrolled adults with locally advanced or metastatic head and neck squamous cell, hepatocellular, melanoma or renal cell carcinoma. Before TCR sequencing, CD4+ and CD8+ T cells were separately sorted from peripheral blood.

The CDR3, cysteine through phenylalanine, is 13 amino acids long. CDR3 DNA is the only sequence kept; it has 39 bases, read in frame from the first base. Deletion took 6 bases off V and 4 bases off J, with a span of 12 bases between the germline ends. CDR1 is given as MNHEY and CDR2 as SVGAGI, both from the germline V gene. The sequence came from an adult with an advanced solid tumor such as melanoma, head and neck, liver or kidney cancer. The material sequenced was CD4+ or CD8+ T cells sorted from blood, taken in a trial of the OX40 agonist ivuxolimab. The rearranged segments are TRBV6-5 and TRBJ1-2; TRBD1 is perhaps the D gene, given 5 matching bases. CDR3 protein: CASSRGGTYGYTF. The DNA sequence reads TGTGCCAGCAGCAGAGGAGGGACCTATGGCTACACCTTC.